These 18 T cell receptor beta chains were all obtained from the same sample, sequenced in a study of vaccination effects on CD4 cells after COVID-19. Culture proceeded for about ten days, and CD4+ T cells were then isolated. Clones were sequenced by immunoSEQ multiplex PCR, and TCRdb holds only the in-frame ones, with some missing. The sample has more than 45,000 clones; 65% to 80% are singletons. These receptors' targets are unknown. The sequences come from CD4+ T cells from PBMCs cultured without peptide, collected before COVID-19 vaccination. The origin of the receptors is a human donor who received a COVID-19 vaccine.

CDR3 DNA sequence: TGCGCCAGCAGTGGATCCCTCAATTCACCCCTCCACTTT. This translates into CASSGSLNSPLHF. The V gene is TRBV10-1, the J gene TRBJ1-6; D unclear. V dropped 4 bases and J dropped 7 bases, with 8 bases sitting between them. This CDR3 has 13 amino acids. The V gene's germline CDR1 is WNHNN and CDR2 SYGVQD (reference sequence).

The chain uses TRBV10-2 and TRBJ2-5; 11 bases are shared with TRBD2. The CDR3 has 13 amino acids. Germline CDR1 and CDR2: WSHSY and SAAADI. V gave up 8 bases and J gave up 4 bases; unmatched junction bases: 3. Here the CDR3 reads CASQGTSGETQYF. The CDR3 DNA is TGCGCCAGCCAGGGGACTAGCGGAGAGACCCAGTACTTC.

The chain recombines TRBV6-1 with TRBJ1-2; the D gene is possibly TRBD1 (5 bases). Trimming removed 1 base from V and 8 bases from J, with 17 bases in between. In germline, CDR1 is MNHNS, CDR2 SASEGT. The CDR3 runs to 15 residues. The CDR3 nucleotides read TGTGCCAGCAGTGAAGAGAAGGGGTCGGTTATCGGCTACACCTTC. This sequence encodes CASSEEKGSVIGYTF.

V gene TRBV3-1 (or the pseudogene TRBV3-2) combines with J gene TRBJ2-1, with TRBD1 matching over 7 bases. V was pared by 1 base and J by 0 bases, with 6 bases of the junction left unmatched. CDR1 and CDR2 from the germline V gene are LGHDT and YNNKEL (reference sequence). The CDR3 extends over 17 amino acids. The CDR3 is CASSQAATGSSYNEQFF. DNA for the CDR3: TGTGCCAGCAGCCAAGCCGCGACAGGGAGCTCCTACAATGAGCAGTTCTTC.

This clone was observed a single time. Here the CDR3 DNA reads TGCGCCAGCAGCCAAGGTCCGAGACAGGGGATCTCCTACAATGAGCAGTTCTTC. It yields the protein CASSQGPRQGISYNEQFF. V is TRBV4-1 and J is TRBJ2-1; 8 bases fit TRBD1. J was trimmed by 0 bases and V by 1 base; bases with no gene match: 8. The CDR3 runs to 18 residues. CDR1 and CDR2 from the germline V gene are MGHRA and YSYEKL.

This CDR3 is CASSLGETQYF. CDR3 sequence (DNA): TGTGCCAGCAGCCTCGGGGAGACCCAGTACTTC. The chain joins TRBV14 to TRBJ2-5, with D hard to call. This CDR3 comprises 11 residues. The germline V gene encodes CDR1 SGHDN and CDR2 FVKESK. Trimming left V 4 bases short and J 5 bases short, with 5 bases between. Using reference TRBV14 and TRBJ2-5 for the parts outside the CDR3, the full variable domain is EAGVTQFPSHSVIEKGQTVTLRCDPISGHDNLYWYRRVMGKEIKFLLHFVKESKQDESGMPNNRFLAERTGGTYSTLKVQPAELEDSGVYFCASSLGETQYFGPGTRLLVL.

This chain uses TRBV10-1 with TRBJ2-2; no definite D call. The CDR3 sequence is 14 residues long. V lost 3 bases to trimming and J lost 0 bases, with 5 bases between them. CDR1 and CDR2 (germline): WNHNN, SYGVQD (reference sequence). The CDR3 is CASSDSTNTGELFF. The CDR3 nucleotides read TGCGCCAGCAGTGACAGTACGAACACCGGGGAGCTGTTTTTT.

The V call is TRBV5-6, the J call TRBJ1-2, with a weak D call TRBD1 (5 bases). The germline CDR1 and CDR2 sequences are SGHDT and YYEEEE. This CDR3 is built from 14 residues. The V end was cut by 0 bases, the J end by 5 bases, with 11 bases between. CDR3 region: CASSLAGARYGYTF. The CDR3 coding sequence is TGTGCCAGCAGCTTGGCCGGGGCGAGGTATGGCTACACCTTC.

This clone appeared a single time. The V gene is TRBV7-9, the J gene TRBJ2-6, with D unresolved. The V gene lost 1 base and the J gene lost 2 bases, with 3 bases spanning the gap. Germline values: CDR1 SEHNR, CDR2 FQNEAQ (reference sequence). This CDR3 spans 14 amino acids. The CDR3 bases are TGTGCCAGCAGCTTAGGGGCTGGGGCCAACGTCCTGACTTTC. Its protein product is CASSLGAGANVLTF.

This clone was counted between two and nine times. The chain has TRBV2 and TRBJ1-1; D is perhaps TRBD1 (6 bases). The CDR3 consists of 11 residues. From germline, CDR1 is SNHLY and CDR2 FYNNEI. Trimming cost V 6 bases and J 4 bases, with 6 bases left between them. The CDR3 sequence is CASSRGTEAFF. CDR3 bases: TGTGCCAGCAGCAGGGGCACTGAAGCTTTCTTT.

The DNA for the CDR3 is TGTGCCAGCTCACCAGAGGGAAACACCATATATTTT. Protein product: CASSPEGNTIYF. V usage is TRBV18 and J usage is TRBJ1-3; D not resolved. The CDR3 spans 12 residues. V lost 2 bases and J lost 4, with 3 bases in between. The germline gives CDR1 KGHSH, CDR2 LQKENI.

The DNA of the CDR3 is TGTGCCAGCAGCTTGAGACAGGGCGCCCGAAACATTCAGTACTTC. Protein: CASSLRQGARNIQYF. The chain is built from TRBV5-6 and TRBJ2-4, with TRBD1 identical over 7 bases. Trimming cost V 1 base and J 6 bases; bases outside gene matches: 7. The CDR3 runs to 15 residues. The germline CDR1 and CDR2 sequences are SGHDT and YYEEEE.

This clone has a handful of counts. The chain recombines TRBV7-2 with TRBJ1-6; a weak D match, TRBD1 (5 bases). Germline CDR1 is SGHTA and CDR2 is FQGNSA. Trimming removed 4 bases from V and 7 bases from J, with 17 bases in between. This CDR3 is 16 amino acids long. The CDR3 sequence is CASSSARDLINSPLHF. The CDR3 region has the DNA TGTGCCAGCAGCTCTGCGAGGGACTTAATCAATTCACCCCTCCACTTT.

CDR3 loop: CASSLHPSGGASSNEQFF. CDR3 sequence (DNA): TGCGCCAGCAGCTTGCATCCTAGCGGGGGGGCATCATCCAATGAGCAGTTCTTC. The chain is built from TRBV5-1 and TRBJ2-1; 12 bases fit TRBD2. Germline values: CDR1 SGHRS, CDR2 YFSETQ. The CDR3 is made up of 18 amino acids. J gave up 6 bases and V 1 base, and 11 bases lay outside the gene matches.

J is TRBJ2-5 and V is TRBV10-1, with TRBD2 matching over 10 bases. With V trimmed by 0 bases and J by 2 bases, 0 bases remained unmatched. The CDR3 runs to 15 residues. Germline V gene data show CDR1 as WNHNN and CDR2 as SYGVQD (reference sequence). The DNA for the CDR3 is TGCGCCAGCAGTGAGTCGACTAGCGGGCAAGAGACCCAGTACTTC. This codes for CASSESTSGQETQYF.

The CDR3 is CAWSVAGTGKGVQYNEQFF. The CDR3 DNA reads as TGTGCCTGGAGTGTCGCCGGGACAGGCAAAGGGGTCCAGTACAATGAGCAGTTCTTC. This chain uses TRBV30 with TRBJ2-1; 8 bases align to TRBD1. The CDR3 is 19 residues long. Germline-derived CDR1 and CDR2 are GTSNPN and SVGIG (reference sequence). Trimming took 0 bases from V and 4 from J; bases not matched to a gene: 17. The full variable domain, its missing parts supplied by reference TRBV30 and TRBJ2-1, is SQTIHQWPATLVQPVGSPLSLECTVEGTSNPNLYWYRQAAGRGLQLLFYSVGIGQISSEVPQNLSASRPQDRQFILSSKKLLLSDSGFYLCAWSVAGTGKGVQYNEQFFGPGTRLTVL.

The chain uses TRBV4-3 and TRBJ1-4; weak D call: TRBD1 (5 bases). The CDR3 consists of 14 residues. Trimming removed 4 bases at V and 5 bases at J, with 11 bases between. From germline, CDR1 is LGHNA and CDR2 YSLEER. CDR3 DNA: TGCGCCAGCAGCCGAGACAGCAGGAATGAAAAACTGTTTTTT. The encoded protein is CASSRDSRNEKLFF.

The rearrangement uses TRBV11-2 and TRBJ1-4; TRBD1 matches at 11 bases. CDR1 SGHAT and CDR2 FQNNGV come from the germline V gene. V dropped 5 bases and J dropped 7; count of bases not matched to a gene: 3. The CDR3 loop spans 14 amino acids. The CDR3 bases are TGTGCCAGCAGCCCCGGGACAGGGGGTGAAAAACTGTTTTTT. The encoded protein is CASSPGTGGEKLFF.